The TCR beta chain under discussion was sequenced for a study of T cells in Graves' hyperthyroidism and ophthalmopathy (dated by TCRdb to 2018 to 2020). Regarding the study in general: Peripheral blood was collected at initial diagnosis, before any treatment. To identify distinguishing TCR V-J signatures, a discovery cohort of about 100 patients was used, comprising under 45 with Graves' ophthalmopathy and roughly 60 with stable Graves' hyperthyroidism. Prospective prediction of ophthalmopathy was tested in an independent validation cohort of 18 to 20 hyperthyroidism patients and 17 patients who later progressed to ophthalmopathy. The 100 or so discovery patients were divided at random into training and test sets in a 7:3 ratio. The study also compared thyroid tissue and blood T-cell repertoires from 6 or 7 Graves' hyperthyroidism patients. Following sampling, methimazole starting at 30 mg daily was given to hyperthyroidism patients, and high-dose intravenous methylprednisolone was given to ophthalmopathy patients. The paper describes TCR Vbeta CDR3 sequencing of around 140 peripheral blood samples, made up of 40 to 45 ophthalmopathy patients, around 78 hyperthyroidism patients and some 17 progressor patients.

This clonotype was observed many times. Its antigen is still unknown. No base quality information exists; no much larger clone differs at one position. Paper-wide results and their limitations: A model built on a 13 V-J signature distinguished ophthalmopathy from stable hyperthyroidism, reaching 85% to 90% sensitivity and about 81% specificity in cross-validation and 80%/75% in testing. In validation, the model predicted progression to ophthalmopathy with 65% to 71% sensitivity and 72% to 85% specificity, a median of around 6.6 months before onset. Sample size was not statistically predetermined, and blinding of investigators to group allocation was not performed. Most expanded thyroid clonotypes (frequency above 0.001) were also detected in blood, suggesting blood repertoires may reflect thyroid immune responses.

Stable Graves' hyperthyroidism was defined as no progression to ophthalmopathy during 18 months of follow-up. Hyperthyroidism patients were newly diagnosed, with disease duration under 2 months, and aged 18 to 65 years. Exclusion was applied to patients with uncontrolled infections, other autoimmune diseases, pregnancy or lactation. Diagnoses were based on clinical symptoms, serum thyroxine and TRAb, thyroid ultrasound and orbital computed tomography. PBMCs were separated from roughly 10 ml of fresh peripheral blood using Ficoll-Paque density gradient centrifugation. Trizol reagent was used to extract total RNA, and RNA quality was then checked on an Agilent 2100 Bioanalyzer. The germline V and J ends show losses of 5 bases and 2 bases respectively, and no gene match explains 10 bases of the junction. From the cysteine up to the phenylalanine, the CDR3 has a length of 17 residues. The retained sequence is limited to the CDR3, 51 bases, with the frame set at the first base. The germline V gene (reference sequence) specifies DFQATT as CDR1 and SNEGSKA as CDR2.

TCR beta CDR3 regions were amplified from RNA transcripts. A first-round RT-PCR of the TCR CDR3 used the HTBI primer set with the Qiagen OneStep RT-PCR kit. A second multiplex PCR round built the libraries, followed by size selection and purification. Paired-end sequencing of the libraries was performed with 100 bp reads on an Illumina HiSeq2000. Under the source paper's analysis protocol: SOAPnuke was used to process the raw data, with reads discarded if the reads contained adapters or uncalled bases, had a mean Phred below 15, or lacked an exact constant-primer or identifier match. High-quality paired reads were merged using COPE v1.2.5, and each unique nucleotide sequence was defined as a clonotype. MiTCR v1.1 was used to align the clonotypes against IMGT TRBV, TRBD and TRBJ reference segments. Only V-J combinations with frequency above 0.0001, covering about 99% of repertoires, were analysed. The TCS score was defined as the ratio of F50 (clonal expansion) to E x V (chaos), calculated using BLOSUM62-based TCRdist between CDR3 peptides within each V-J. Welch's t-statistics and random forest reduced around 520 V-J features to about 12, which were used in a naive Bayes classifier (R e1071). TCRdb trimmed the raw reads at Q25, called clones with MiXCR and kept productive beta chains. Rows matching on CDR3 protein sequence are summarized as one entry with the most common DNA and genes. The V and J calls and clone size are TCRdb's, not the authors'. This sample is represented by fewer than 650,000 distinct CDR3 sequences; about 15% of them were singletons. The ten largest clones add up to over 11% of the sample.

Recombination joined TRBV20-1 with TRBJ2-3; 13 central bases correspond to TRBD2. The sample comprised blood. The sequence came from a woman in her thirties or forties with Graves' hyperthyroidism. The CDR3 sequence is CSAPRGLAGLDTDTQYF. The nucleotides read TGCAGTGCTCCCCGGGGACTAGCGGGACTTGACACAGATACGCAGTATTTT.